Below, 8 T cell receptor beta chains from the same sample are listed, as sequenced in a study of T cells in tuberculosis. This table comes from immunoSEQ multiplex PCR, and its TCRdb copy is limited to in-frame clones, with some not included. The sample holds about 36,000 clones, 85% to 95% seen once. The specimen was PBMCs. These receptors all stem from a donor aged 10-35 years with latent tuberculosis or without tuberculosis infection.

As DNA, the CDR3 is TGTGCTAGTGGTTTGGTCCAGGGGACAGTCACAGATACGCAGTATTTT. Its translation is CASGLVQGTVTDTQYF. The rearrangement uses TRBV12-5 and TRBJ2-3; 7 bases align to TRBD1. Trimming removed 0 bases from V and 2 bases from J; junction bases left unmatched: 5. The CDR3 covers 16 residues. From germline, CDR1 is LGHNT and CDR2 FRNRAP.

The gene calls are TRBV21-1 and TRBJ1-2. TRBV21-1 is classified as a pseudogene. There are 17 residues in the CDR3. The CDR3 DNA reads TGTGCCAGCAGCAAAGACGGGCTTCGGGGGGCGAAGTTAGGCTACACCTTC. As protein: CASSKDGLRGAKLGYTF.

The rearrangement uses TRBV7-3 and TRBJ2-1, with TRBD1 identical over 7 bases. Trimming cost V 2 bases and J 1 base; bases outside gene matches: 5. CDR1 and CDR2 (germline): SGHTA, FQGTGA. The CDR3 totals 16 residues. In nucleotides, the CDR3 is TGTGCCAGCAGCTTAGAGGGCAGGGGGTCCTACAATGAGCAGTTCTTC. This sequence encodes CASSLEGRGSYNEQFF.

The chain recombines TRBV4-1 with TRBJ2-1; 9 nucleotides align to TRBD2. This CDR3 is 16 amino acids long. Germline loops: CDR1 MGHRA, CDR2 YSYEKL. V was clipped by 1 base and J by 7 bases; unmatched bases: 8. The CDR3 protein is CASSQVLAGGPNEQFF. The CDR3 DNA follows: TGCGCCAGCAGCCAAGTTTTGGCGGGGGGGCCTAATGAGCAGTTCTTC.

The CDR3 DNA follows: TGTGCCAGCAGGCCAACTATATCTTCCGCTGAAGCTTTCTTT. As protein: CASRPTISSAEAFF. V usage is TRBV2 and J usage is TRBJ1-1, with D unclear. The germline V gene has CDR1 SNHLY and CDR2 FYNNEI. Deletions cut 6 bases from V and 6 bases from J, with 17 bases between. The CDR3 runs to 14 residues. Variable domain in full (rest from reference TRBV2 and TRBJ1-1): EPEVTQTPSHQVTQMGQEVILRCVPISNHLYFYWYRQILGQKVEFLVSFYNNEISEKSEIFDDQFSVERPDGSNFTLKIRSTKLEDSAMYFCASRPTISSAEAFFGQGTRLTVV.

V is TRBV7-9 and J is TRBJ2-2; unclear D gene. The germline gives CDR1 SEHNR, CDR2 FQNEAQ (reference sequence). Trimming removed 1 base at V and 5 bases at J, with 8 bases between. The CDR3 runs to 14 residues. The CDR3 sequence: CASSLVRSTGELFF. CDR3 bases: TGTGCCAGCAGCTTAGTACGGTCGACCGGGGAGCTGTTTTTT.

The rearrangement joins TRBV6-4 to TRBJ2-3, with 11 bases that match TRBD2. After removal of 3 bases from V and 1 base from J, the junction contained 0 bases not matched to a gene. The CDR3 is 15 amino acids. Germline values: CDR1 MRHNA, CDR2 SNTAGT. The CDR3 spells CASSETSGGTDTQYF. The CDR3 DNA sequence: TGTGCCAGCAGTGAGACTAGCGGGGGCACAGATACGCAGTATTTT.

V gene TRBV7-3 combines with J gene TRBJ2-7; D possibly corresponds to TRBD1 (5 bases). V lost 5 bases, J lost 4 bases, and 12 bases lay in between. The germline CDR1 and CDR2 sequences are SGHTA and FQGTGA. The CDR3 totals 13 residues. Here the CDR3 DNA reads TGTGCCAGCAGCCCCACGGCAGGGTACGAGCAGTACTTC. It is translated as CASSPTAGYEQYF.